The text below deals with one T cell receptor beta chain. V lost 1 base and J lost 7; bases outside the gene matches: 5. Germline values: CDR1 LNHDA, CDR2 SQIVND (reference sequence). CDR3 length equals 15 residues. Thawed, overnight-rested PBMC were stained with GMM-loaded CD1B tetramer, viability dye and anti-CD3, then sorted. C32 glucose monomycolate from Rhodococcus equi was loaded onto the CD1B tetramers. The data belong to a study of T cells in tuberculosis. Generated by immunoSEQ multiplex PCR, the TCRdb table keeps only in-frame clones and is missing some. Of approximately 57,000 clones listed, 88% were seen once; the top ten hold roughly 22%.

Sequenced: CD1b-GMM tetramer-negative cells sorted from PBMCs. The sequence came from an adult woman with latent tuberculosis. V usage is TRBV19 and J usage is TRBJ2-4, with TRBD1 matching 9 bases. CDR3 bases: TGTGCCAGTAGTATAGGACTTGGACAGGGGAACATTCAGTACTTC. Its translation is CASSIGLGQGNIQYF.